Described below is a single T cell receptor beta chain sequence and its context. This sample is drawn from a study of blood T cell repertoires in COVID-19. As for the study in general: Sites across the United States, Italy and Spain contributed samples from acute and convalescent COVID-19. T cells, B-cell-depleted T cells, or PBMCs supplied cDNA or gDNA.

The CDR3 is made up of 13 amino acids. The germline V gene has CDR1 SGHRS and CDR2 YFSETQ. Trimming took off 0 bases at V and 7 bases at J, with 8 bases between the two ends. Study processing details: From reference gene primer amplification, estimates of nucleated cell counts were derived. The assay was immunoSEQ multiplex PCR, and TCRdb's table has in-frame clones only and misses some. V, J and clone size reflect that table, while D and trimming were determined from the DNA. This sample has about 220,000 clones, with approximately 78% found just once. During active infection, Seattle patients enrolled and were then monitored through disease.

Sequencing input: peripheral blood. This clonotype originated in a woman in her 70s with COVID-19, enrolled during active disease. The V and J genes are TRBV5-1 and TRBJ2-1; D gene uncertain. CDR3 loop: CASSLGAQNEQFF. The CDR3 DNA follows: TGCGCCAGCAGCTTGGGGGCGCAAAATGAGCAGTTCTTC.